The 9 T cell receptor beta chains listed next were all sequenced from one sample in a study of early T cells in non-severe SARS-CoV-2 infection. TCRdb reanalysed the 5' RACE reads using MiXCR and keeps one entry per CDR3 protein. Among 97,000 or so distinct CDR3 sequences listed, 11% were seen once. The sample was whole blood, taken at baseline. The origin of the receptors is an adult who was a healthcare worker with PCR-confirmed SARS-CoV-2 infection or an uninfected control (not recorded which).

This clonotype was detected a few times. The chain links TRBV12-3 or TRBV12-4 to TRBJ1-3; 8 bases fit TRBD1. V lost 3 bases, J lost 6 bases, and 1 base stayed unmatched. CDR3 size: 13 residues. Written as DNA, the CDR3 is TGTGCCAGCAGTTTGGACAGGGTAAACACCATATATTTT. The encoded protein is CASSLDRVNTIYF.

This clonotype was counted many times. The chain employs TRBV10-3 and TRBJ2-6; no clear D gene. Looked up from germline, CDR1 is ENHRY and CDR2 is SYGVKD. V was cut by 4 bases and J by 1 base, with 11 bases left in between. This CDR3 region has 16 residues. The CDR3 is CAISVADSSGANVLTF. The CDR3, as DNA: TGTGCCATCAGTGTCGCAGATAGTTCTGGGGCCAACGTCCTGACTTTC.

The J gene is TRBJ1-6, the V gene TRBV7-6; TRBD1 agrees at 8 bases. The ends lost 4 bases at V and 10 bases at J; junction bases unmatched: 15. Per germline, CDR1 SGHVS and CDR2 FNYEAQ. The CDR3 sequence is 17 residues long. In DNA form, the CDR3 reads TGTGCCAGCAGCTCGACACCTGGACAGGGAGGAGGATCACCCCTCCACTTT. It encodes CASSSTPGQGGGSPLHF.

This clonotype was counted only a few times. The chain couples TRBV20-1 to TRBJ2-5; D is perhaps TRBD2 (5 bases). Germline CDR1 is DFQATT and CDR2 is SNEGSKA (reference sequence). The CDR3 is made up of 13 amino acids. Trimming pared 2 bases from V and 5 bases from J, leaving 12 bases between. As DNA, the CDR3 is TGCAGTGCTAGACCCGGGGATGGGGAGACCCAGTACTTC. Encoded protein: CSARPGDGETQYF.

This clonotype was seen a handful of times. The V call is TRBV29-1, the J call TRBJ2-3; D gene uncertain. V was cut by 7 bases and J by 9 bases, with 23 bases left in between. The CDR3 length is 14 residues. CDR1 SQVTM and CDR2 ANQGSEA come from the germline V gene. The CDR3 nucleotides read TGCAGCGCCGGGCGGAAAGGCAACCCGCAGACGCAGTATTTT. Translated, it gives CSAGRKGNPQTQYF.

This clonotype occurred many times. V usage is TRBV19 and J usage is TRBJ1-2; 11 bases match TRBD1. The V and J ends lost 7 bases and 5 bases, in that order; junction bases with no gene match: 9. The germline CDR1 and CDR2 sequences are LNHDA and SQIVND (reference sequence). CDR3 length: 15 amino acids. CDR3 region: CASIPRGQGAYGYTF. CDR3 bases: TGTGCCAGTATTCCCCGTGGACAGGGGGCGTATGGCTACACCTTC.

This sequence joins TRBV7-3 and TRBJ1-1; 7 bases map to TRBD1. The V gene end was trimmed by 2 bases and the J gene end by 10 bases; junction bases not matched to a gene: 1. This CDR3 is 11 amino acids long. The germline V gene has CDR1 SGHTA and CDR2 FQGTGA. CDR3 region: CASSLGTVAFF. CDR3 nucleotide sequence: TGTGCCAGCAGCTTAGGGACAGTAGCTTTCTTT.

This clonotype came up a few times. The rearrangement links TRBV7-8 to TRBJ2-3; 13 nucleotides match TRBD2. This CDR3 is built from 19 residues. V lost 2 bases, J lost 0 bases, and 8 bases stayed unmatched. Germline CDR1 reads SGHVS; CDR2 reads FQNEAQ. In DNA, the CDR3 is TGTGCCAGCAGCTTAATCTGGCGACTAGCGGGGGGCAGCACAGATACGCAGTATTTT. This codes for CASSLIWRLAGGSTDTQYF.

This clonotype was observed many times. The CDR3 nucleotides read TGCAGCGTGATCCCCGGGACAGACAACACTGAAGCTTTCTTT. Translated: CSVIPGTDNTEAFF. The chain joins TRBV29-1 to TRBJ1-1; TRBD1 matches 7 bases. V was clipped by 6 bases and J by 2 bases; unmatched bases: 9. This CDR3 region has 14 residues. Per germline, CDR1 SQVTM and CDR2 ANQGSEA.